This T cell receptor beta chain was sequenced for a study of cytomegalovirus exposure and HLA in healthy donors. The CDR3 consists of 13 residues. After removal of 4 bases from V and 7 bases from J, the junction contained 2 bases not matched to a gene. Germline V lookup: CDR1 MNHNS, CDR2 SASEGT. PCR employed 60 Vbeta and 13 Jbeta primers. Clones were read by immunoSEQ multiplex PCR, and TCRdb kept only the in-frame ones, dropping some. The sample shows under 200,000 clones, roughly 80% of them seen only once. Study results and caveats: A likely sequencing artifact accounted for one observed cluster of highly shared sequence variants. The study dropped some indistinguishable V segments, TRBV6-2 and TRBV6-3 among them. A later analysis associated approximately 17,000 TCR beta sequences with HLA alleles at a 0.05 false discovery rate. Immune exposure information available was restricted to CMV serostatus.

Of note for this clone: The antigen remains unidentified.

The clonotype originates from a woman younger than 30 in good health and CMV-seronegative. The sequencing sample was made of PBMCs. This chain joins TRBV6-1 and TRBJ2-2; TRBD1 aligns across 8 bases. CDR3 protein: CASSGQGHGELFF. In nucleotides, the CDR3 is TGTGCCAGCAGTGGACAGGGGCACGGGGAGCTGTTTTTT.